A selection of T cell receptor beta chains follows, all from one sample in a study of regulatory T cells in long-lasting Graves disease. TCRdb passed the multiplex PCR reads through MiXCR, listing each CDR3 protein once. The top ten hold 29% of the sample, which has 300,000 to 400,000 distinct CDR3 sequences, about 19% seen once. This sample comprised peripheral blood mononuclear cells (PBMCs), obtained when the disease was refractory, from a patient treated with antithyroid drugs. The receptors originated from a female donor with Graves disease. Each CDR3 is given with its conserved first and last residue. D genes are given only for firm matches. Expanded clones are given a class, and other clones once, few, many or no size at all.

clone_size	v_call	j_call	d_call	cdr3_nt	cdr3_aa
few	TRBV27	TRBJ1-6	.	TGTGCCAGCAGCACCTCCGACAGACTTAATTCACCCCTCCACTTT	CASSTSDRLNSPLHF
few	TRBV5-1	TRBJ2-7	.	TGCGCCAGCAGCTTGGACAGCTCTAGGTACGAGCAGTACTTC	CASSLDSSRYEQYF
few	TRBV14	TRBJ2-5	.	TGTGCCAGCAGCCGGAAAGGGGCATCGTTCCAAGAGACCCAGTACTTC	CASSRKGASFQETQYF
.	TRBV7-7	TRBJ1-4	.	TGTGCTAGCAGCTCCTCAGGGGAGGGAAAACTGTTTTTT	CASSSSGEGKLFF
many	TRBV28	TRBJ2-5	TRBD2	TGTGCCAGCACAATTAGCGGGAGATGGGGAGAGACCCAGTACTTC	CASTISGRWGETQYF
.	TRBV12-3/TRBV12-4	TRBJ2-1	.	TGTGCCAGCAACTCCAGGGCGGGTACAAATGAGCAGTTCTTC	CASNSRAGTNEQFF
many	TRBV7-3	TRBJ1-2	TRBD1	TGTGCCAGCAGCCGCGGACAGGGTGGCGGCTACACCTTC	CASSRGQGGGYTF
many	TRBV29-1	TRBJ2-7	TRBD1	TGCAGCGCCCAACGACAGGGTTCCTACGAGCAGTACTTC	CSAQRQGSYEQYF
few	TRBV6-1	TRBJ1-5	.	TGTGCCAGCGGGGTGTTTAGCAATCAGCCCCAGCATTTT	CASGVFSNQPQHF
few	TRBV6-1	TRBJ2-3	.	TGTGCCAGCAAGACCACCACAGATACGCAGTATTTT	CASKTTTDTQYF
many	TRBV20-1	TRBJ2-2	.	TGCAGTGCTAGAGACACTAGCCGAGGCACCGGGGAGCTGTTTTTT	CSARDTSRGTGELFF
.	TRBV29-1	TRBJ2-7	TRBD1	TGCAGCGTTTGGGACAGGGGTTACGAGCAGTACTTC	CSVWDRGYEQYF
.	TRBV30	TRBJ2-7	TRBD2	TGTGCCTGGAGCGGCTCAGATCCGGGACTAGCGAGATCCCACTCCTACGAGCAGTACTTC	CAWSGSDPGLARSHSYEQYF
.	TRBV6-2/TRBV6-3	TRBJ1-2	.	TGTGCCGCCACGTCAGGGGAAGGGAGCGGCTACACCTTC	CAATSGEGSGYTF
many	TRBV6-6	TRBJ1-2	.	TGTGCCAGCAGTTACTCGACAGCTCCTAACTATGGCTACACCTTC	CASSYSTAPNYGYTF
many	TRBV7-8	TRBJ2-4	.	TGTGCCAGCACCGACTCGGACAGCAAAAACATTCAGTACTTC	CASTDSDSKNIQYF
many	TRBV28	TRBJ2-7	.	TGTGCCAGCAGGACTCGGAGGAACGAGCAGTACTTC	CASRTRRNEQYF
few	TRBV7-9	TRBJ2-5	TRBD1	TGTGCCAGCAGCTTATGGGACAGGGATGAAGAGACCCAGTACTTC	CASSLWDRDEETQYF
.	TRBV19	TRBJ1-5	.	TGTGCCAGTAGTATAGGACAAGGGACTAGCAATCAGCCCCAGCATTTT	CASSIGQGTSNQPQHF
few	TRBV7-9	TRBJ1-6	.	TGTGCCAGCAGCCGTGAGGGAGGTTCACCCCTCCACTTT	CASSREGGSPLHF
many	TRBV3-1	TRBJ1-5	.	TGTGCCAGCAGCCAAGGGGGGGGCCACGAGAATCAGCCCCAGCATTTT	CASSQGGGHENQPQHF
.	TRBV6-1	TRBJ1-1	.	TGTGCCAGCTCTTTTCCGGTGGTGAACACTGAAGCTTTCTTT	CASSFPVVNTEAFF